The 19 T cell receptor beta chains reported below all come from one sample, sequenced in a study of technical replicates of blood from a handful of donors. Repertoires were generated with immunoSEQ multiplex PCR, while TCRdb's copy carries only in-frame clones and drops some. The repertoire holds 65,000 to 90,000 clones, with around 90% as singletons. Material: T cells isolated from PBMCs. Source of these receptors: a human donor in good health.

The chain combines TRBV14 with TRBJ2-3, with D hard to call. This CDR3 comprises 13 residues. Trimming removed 4 bases from V and 6 bases from J, with 11 bases in between. The germline CDR1 and CDR2 sequences are SGHDN and FVKESK. The DNA of the CDR3 is TGTGCCAGCAGCCCCTGGGCCCCGGATACGCAGTATTTT. Its translation: CASSPWAPDTQYF.

The chain joins TRBV10-1 to TRBJ2-4; 7 bases are shared with TRBD2. V gave up 0 bases and J gave up 0 bases; unmatched junction bases: 5. CDR1 and CDR2 (germline): WNHNN, SYGVQD (reference sequence). The CDR3 is 17 amino acids. CDR3 sequence (DNA): TGCGCCAGCAGTGAGTCGGTCGCTAGCGGAGCCAAAAACATTCAGTACTTC. Its translation is CASSESVASGAKNIQYF.

The gene calls are TRBV2 and TRBJ1-2; 12 nucleotides line up with TRBD1. The germline V gene encodes CDR1 SNHLY and CDR2 FYNNEI. Losses at the gene ends were 0 bases for V and 6 bases for J; bases not matched to a gene: 11. This CDR3 is 18 amino acids long. In DNA, the CDR3 is TGTGCCAGCAGTGAAGCGCGAACTGGGACAGGGGGCCGTAATGGCTACACCTTC. This encodes CASSEARTGTGGRNGYTF.

This rearrangement joins TRBV6-5 to TRBJ2-2; possible D gene TRBD1, 6 bases. Germline V lookup: CDR1 MNHEY, CDR2 SVGAGI. CDR3 size: 15 residues. V lost 6 bases and J 6 bases, leaving 17 bases between the germline ends. The chain's CDR3 is CASSRGSTGSGELFF. For the CDR3, the DNA is TGTGCCAGCAGCCGAGGGTCGACAGGATCCGGGGAGCTGTTTTTT.

This clone was seen once. This chain links TRBV19 with TRBJ1-1; 9 nucleotides agree with TRBD1. Germline-derived CDR1 and CDR2 are LNHDA and SQIVND (reference sequence). This CDR3 spans 15 amino acids. Trimming took 4 bases from V and 4 from J; bases not matched to a gene: 7. Written as DNA, the CDR3 is TGTGCCAGTAGTAAGGGACAGGGTTTGAGCACTGAAGCTTTCTTT. Its protein product is CASSKGQGLSTEAFF.

The chain is built from TRBV6-5 and TRBJ1-1, with TRBD1 matching over 9 bases. Germline V gives CDR1 MNHEY, CDR2 SVGAGI. The CDR3 contains 13 residues. With 6 bases clipped from V and 4 bases from J, the junction kept 3 bases outside the gene matches. The CDR3: CASRRGQGTEAFF. CDR3 DNA sequence: TGTGCCAGCAGGAGGGGACAGGGCACTGAAGCTTTCTTT.

The chain joins TRBV6-6 to TRBJ2-1; D is ambiguous. The CDR3 consists of 14 residues. Germline CDR1 MNHNY, CDR2 SVGAGI (reference sequence). V lost 8 bases and J 8 bases, leaving 19 bases between the germline ends. Here the CDR3 DNA reads TGTGCCAGCTTTCGCGTACAGAGAGTCGATGAGCAGTTCTTC. Encoded protein: CASFRVQRVDEQFF.

V usage is TRBV7-3 and J usage is TRBJ2-1, with a tentative D call TRBD2 (5 bases). This CDR3 region has 14 residues. CDR1 and CDR2 from the germline V gene are SGHTA and FQGTGA. The germline V and J ends were trimmed by 1 base and 4 bases, with 8 bases remaining between them. The CDR3: CASSLNSGYNEQFF. The DNA for the CDR3 is TGTGCCAGCAGCTTAAACTCGGGGTACAATGAGCAGTTCTTC.

V and J are TRBV10-3 and TRBJ2-7, with TRBD2 matching over 11 bases. Per germline, CDR1 ENHRY and CDR2 SYGVKD. The CDR3 loop spans 16 amino acids. Trimming cost V 2 bases and J 7 bases; bases outside gene matches: 10. This chain's CDR3 is CAISEVAGGTPGEQYF. The DNA for the CDR3 is TGTGCCATCAGTGAGGTAGCGGGGGGGACCCCGGGGGAGCAGTACTTC.

The chain carries TRBV5-6 and TRBJ1-2, with 7 bases that match TRBD1. Trimming removed 0 bases from V and 3 bases from J; junction bases left unmatched: 2. CDR1 is SGHDT and CDR2 is YYEEEE in the germline V gene. The CDR3 runs to 14 residues. The CDR3 reads CASSLGGGHYGYTF. CDR3 bases: TGTGCCAGCAGCTTGGGAGGGGGCCACTATGGCTACACCTTC.

The rearrangement joins TRBV28 to TRBJ1-1, with a tentative D call TRBD1 (6 bases). The CDR3 consists of 14 residues. V lost 6 bases and J lost 4, with 15 bases in between. Germline lookup yields CDR1 MDHEN and CDR2 SYDVKM. The CDR3, as DNA: TGTGCCAGCAGATTGAAAGGGGGGGGCACTGAAGCTTTCTTT. It codes for CASRLKGGGTEAFF.

The chain recombines TRBV7-7 with TRBJ2-3; a weak D match, TRBD1 (5 bases). The V gene lost 2 bases and the J gene lost 4 bases, with 7 bases spanning the gap. Germline lookup yields CDR1 SSHAT and CDR2 FNYEAQ (reference sequence). The CDR3 covers 13 residues. CDR3 in amino acids: CASSLQGSDTQYF. CDR3 DNA: TGTGCCAGCAGCTTACAGGGCTCAGATACGCAGTATTTT.

This chain connects TRBV5-1 to TRBJ2-2; 7 bases are a match to TRBD1. Germline V lookup: CDR1 SGHRS, CDR2 YFSETQ. Losses at the gene ends were 2 bases for V and 3 bases for J; bases not matched to a gene: 10. The CDR3 consists of 17 residues. The CDR3 reads CASSFAGDSPYTGELFF. CDR3 bases: TGCGCCAGCAGCTTCGCCGGGGACAGTCCTTACACCGGGGAGCTGTTTTTT. Looking up the rest from reference TRBV5-1 and TRBJ2-2 gives the full variable domain: KAGVTQTPRYLIKTRGQQVTLSCSPISGHRSVSWYQQTPGQGLQFLFEYFSETQRNKGNFPGRFSGRQFSNSRSEMNVSTLELGDSALYLCASSFAGDSPYTGELFFGEGSRLTVL.

This rearrangement joins TRBV20-1 to TRBJ1-2; D possibly corresponds to TRBD1 (6 bases). This CDR3 is built from 10 residues. V was trimmed by 4 bases and J by 10 bases, leaving 10 bases between them. The germline gives CDR1 DFQATT, CDR2 SNEGSKA (reference sequence). CDR3 residues: CSAKDSSYTF. The DNA of the CDR3 is TGCAGTGCTAAGGACAGTTCCTACACCTTC.

CDR3 sequence (DNA): TGTGCCAGCAGTGAACGCAGCTCCTATAATTCACCCCTCCACTTT. Protein: CASSERSSYNSPLHF. The V call is TRBV6-1, the J call TRBJ1-6; D call uncertain. Deletions cut 2 bases from V and 0 bases from J, with 5 bases between. The CDR3 is made up of 15 amino acids. Germline V CDR1 and CDR2: MNHNS, SASEGT.

The gene calls are TRBV28 and TRBJ1-2, with D tentatively TRBD1 (5 bases). Per the germline V gene, CDR1 is MDHEN and CDR2 is SYDVKM. With 4 bases removed from V and 7 bases from J, the gap between germline ends came to 19 bases. CDR3 size: 15 residues. Here the CDR3 reads CASSSRTMGRGGYTF. CDR3 nucleotides: TGTGCCAGCAGTTCTCGGACGATGGGGAGGGGTGGCTACACCTTC.

The rearrangement links TRBV4-2 to TRBJ2-3, with 9 bases identical to TRBD2. V gave up 0 bases and J gave up 4 bases; unmatched junction bases: 5. Germline V gene sequence: CDR1 LGHNA, CDR2 YNFKEQ. The CDR3 has 16 amino acids. Here the CDR3 DNA reads TGTGCCAGCAGCCAAGATGGGCGGGGGGGCCCAGATACGCAGTATTTT. Translated, it gives CASSQDGRGGPDTQYF.

The V call is TRBV27, the J call TRBJ1-1; D gene uncertain. There are 17 residues in the CDR3. Looked up from germline, CDR1 is MNHEY and CDR2 is SMNVEV (reference sequence). Deletions cut 3 bases from V and 0 bases from J, with 17 bases between. The CDR3 sequence is CASSFSPSGKMNTEAFF. The CDR3, as DNA: TGTGCCAGCAGTTTTTCGCCCTCCGGTAAAATGAACACTGAAGCTTTCTTT.

The chain has TRBV7-8 and TRBJ2-1; no reliable D call. The CDR3 sequence is 14 residues long. V lost 5 bases and J 0 bases, leaving 8 bases between the germline ends. CDR1 is SGHVS, CDR2 FQNEAQ, per germline. In DNA, the CDR3 is TGTGCCAGCAGCCCCTGGAGCTCCTACAATGAGCAGTTCTTC. Its protein is CASSPWSSYNEQFF.